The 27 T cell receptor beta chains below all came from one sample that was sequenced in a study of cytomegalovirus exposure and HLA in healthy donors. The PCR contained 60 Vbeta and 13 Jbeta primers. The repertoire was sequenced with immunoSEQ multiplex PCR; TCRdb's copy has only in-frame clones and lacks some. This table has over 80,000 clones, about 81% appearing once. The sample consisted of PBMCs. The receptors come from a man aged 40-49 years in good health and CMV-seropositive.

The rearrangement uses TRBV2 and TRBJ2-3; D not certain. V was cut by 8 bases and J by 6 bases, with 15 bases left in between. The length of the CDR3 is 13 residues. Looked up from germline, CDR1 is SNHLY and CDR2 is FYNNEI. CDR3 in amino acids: CASLLEVGDTQYF. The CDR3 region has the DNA TGTGCCAGCCTCCTCGAGGTTGGGGATACGCAGTATTTT.

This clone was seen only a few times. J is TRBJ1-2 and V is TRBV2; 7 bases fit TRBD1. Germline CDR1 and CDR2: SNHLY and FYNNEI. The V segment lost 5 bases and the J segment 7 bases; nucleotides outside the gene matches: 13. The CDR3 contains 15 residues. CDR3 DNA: TGTGCCAGCAGTTCACTGCCGGGACAGCCTAGTGGCTACACCTTC. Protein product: CASSSLPGQPSGYTF.

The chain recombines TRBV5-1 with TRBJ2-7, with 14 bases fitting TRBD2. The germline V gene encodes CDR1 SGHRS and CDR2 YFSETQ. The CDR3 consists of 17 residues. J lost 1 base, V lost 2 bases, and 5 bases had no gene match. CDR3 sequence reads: CASSFRTSGGKSYEQYF. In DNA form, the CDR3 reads TGCGCCAGCAGCTTTAGGACTAGCGGGGGGAAATCCTACGAGCAGTACTTC.

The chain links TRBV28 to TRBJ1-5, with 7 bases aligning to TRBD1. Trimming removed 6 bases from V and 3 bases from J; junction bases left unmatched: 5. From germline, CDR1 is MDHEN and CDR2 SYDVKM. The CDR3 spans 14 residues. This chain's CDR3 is CASSYTGDNQPQHF. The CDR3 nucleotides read TGTGCCAGCAGCTATACAGGGGACAATCAGCCCCAGCATTTT.

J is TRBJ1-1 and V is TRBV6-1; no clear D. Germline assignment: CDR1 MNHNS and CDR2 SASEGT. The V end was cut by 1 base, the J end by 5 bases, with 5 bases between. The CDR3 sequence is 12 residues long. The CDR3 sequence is CASSEGETEAFF. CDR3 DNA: TGTGCCAGCAGTGAAGGGGAGACTGAAGCTTTCTTT.

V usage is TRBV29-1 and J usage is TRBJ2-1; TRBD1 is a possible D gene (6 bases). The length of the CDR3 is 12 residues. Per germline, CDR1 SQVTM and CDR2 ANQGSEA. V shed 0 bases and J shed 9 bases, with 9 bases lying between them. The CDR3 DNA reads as TGCAGCGTTGAAGATCGAGGGGGTGAGCAGTTCTTC. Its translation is CSVEDRGGEQFF.

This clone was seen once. Here the CDR3 reads CASSLSSSNQPQHF. The CDR3 nucleotides read TGTGCCAGCAGCTTATCCAGTAGCAATCAGCCCCAGCATTTT. J is TRBJ1-5 and V is TRBV7-9; D is unresolved. Deletions cut 2 bases from V and 0 bases from J, with 5 bases between. The CDR3 sequence is 14 residues long. The germline CDR1 and CDR2 sequences are SEHNR and FQNEAQ (reference sequence).

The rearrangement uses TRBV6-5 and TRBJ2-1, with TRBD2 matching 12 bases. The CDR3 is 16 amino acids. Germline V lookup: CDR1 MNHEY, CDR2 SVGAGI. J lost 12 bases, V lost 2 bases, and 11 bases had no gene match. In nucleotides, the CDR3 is TGTGCCAGCAGTTACCAGGGCCTAGCGGGAGGGCGGCGGCAGTTCTTC. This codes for CASSYQGLAGGRRQFF.

The DNA for the CDR3 is TGTGCCAGCAGGATGACAGGCACTAGCACAGATACGCAGTATTTT. It yields the protein CASRMTGTSTDTQYF. The chain couples TRBV6-5 to TRBJ2-3; a possible D gene is TRBD1 (6 bases). The V end lost 6 bases, the J end lost 0 bases, and 13 bases lay between the germline ends. Germline CDR1 MNHEY, CDR2 SVGAGI. The CDR3 consists of 15 residues.

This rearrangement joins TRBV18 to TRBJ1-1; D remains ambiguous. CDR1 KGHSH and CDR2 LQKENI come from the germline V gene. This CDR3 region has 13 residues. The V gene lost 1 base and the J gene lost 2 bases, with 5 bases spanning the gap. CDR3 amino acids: CASSPHKNTEAFF. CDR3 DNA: TGTGCCAGCTCACCACATAAAAACACTGAAGCTTTCTTT.

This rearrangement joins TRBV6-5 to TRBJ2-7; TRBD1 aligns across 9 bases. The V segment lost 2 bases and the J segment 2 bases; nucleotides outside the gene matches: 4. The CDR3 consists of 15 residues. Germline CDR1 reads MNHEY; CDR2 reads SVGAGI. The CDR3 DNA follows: TGTGCCAGCAGTTACCGGGACAGGGTAACCTACGAGCAGTACTTC. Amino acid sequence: CASSYRDRVTYEQYF.

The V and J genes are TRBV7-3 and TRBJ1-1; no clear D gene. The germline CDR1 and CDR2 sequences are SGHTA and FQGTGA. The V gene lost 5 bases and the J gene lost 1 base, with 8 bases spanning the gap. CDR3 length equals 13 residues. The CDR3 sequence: CASSPSPNTEAFF. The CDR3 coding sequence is TGTGCCAGCAGCCCAAGCCCGAACACTGAAGCTTTCTTT.

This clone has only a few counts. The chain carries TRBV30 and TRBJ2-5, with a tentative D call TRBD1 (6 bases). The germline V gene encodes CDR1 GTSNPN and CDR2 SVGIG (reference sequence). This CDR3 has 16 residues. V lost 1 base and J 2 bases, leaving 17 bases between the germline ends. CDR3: CAWSGLAGTRQETQYF. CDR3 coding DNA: TGTGCCTGGAGTGGTCTCGCCGGGACACGGCAAGAGACCCAGTACTTC.

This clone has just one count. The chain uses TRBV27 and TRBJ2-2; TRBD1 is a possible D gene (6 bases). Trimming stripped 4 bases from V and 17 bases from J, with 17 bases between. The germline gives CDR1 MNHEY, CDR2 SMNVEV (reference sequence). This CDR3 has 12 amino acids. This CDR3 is CASSSGTGRLFF. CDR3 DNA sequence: TGTGCCAGCAGTTCCGGAACAGGGAGACTATTTTTT.

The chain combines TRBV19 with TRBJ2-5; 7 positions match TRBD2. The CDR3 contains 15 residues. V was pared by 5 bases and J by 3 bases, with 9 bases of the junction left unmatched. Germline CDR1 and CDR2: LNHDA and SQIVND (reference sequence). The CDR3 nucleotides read TGTGCCAGTAGTCAGGTTCAGGCGGGGGAAGAGACCCAGTACTTC. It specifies CASSQVQAGEETQYF. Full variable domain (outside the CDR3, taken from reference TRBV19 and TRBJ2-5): DGGITQSPKYLFRKEGQNVTLSCEQNLNHDAMYWYRQDPGQGLRLIYYSQIVNDFQKGDIAEGYSVSREKKESFPLTVTSAQKNPTAFYLCASSQVQAGEETQYFGPGTRLLVL.

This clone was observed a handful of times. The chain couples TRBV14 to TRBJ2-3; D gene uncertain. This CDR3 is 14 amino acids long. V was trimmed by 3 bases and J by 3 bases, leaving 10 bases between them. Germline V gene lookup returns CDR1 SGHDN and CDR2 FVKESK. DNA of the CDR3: TGTGCCAGCAGCCAGGCCTCTGTGACAGATACGCAGTATTTT. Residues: CASSQASVTDTQYF.

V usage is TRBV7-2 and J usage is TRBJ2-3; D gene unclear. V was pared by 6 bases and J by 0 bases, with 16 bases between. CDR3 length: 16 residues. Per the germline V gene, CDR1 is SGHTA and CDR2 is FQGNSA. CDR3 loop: CASSELSLSSTDTQYF. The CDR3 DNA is TGTGCCAGCAGTGAGCTCTCCCTCTCTAGCACAGATACGCAGTATTTT.

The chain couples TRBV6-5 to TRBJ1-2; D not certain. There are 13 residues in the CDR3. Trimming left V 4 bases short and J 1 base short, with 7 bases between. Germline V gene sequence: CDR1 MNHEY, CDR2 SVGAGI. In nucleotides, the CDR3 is TGTGCCAGCAGTTTATCCTATAACTATGGCTACACCTTC. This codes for CASSLSYNYGYTF.

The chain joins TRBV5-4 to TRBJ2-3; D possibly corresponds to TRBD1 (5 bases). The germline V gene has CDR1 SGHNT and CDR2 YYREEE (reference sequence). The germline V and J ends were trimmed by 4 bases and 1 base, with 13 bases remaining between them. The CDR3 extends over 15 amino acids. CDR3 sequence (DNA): TGTGCCAGCAGCGTCCGACAGACTGGCACAGATACGCAGTATTTT. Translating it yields CASSVRQTGTDTQYF.

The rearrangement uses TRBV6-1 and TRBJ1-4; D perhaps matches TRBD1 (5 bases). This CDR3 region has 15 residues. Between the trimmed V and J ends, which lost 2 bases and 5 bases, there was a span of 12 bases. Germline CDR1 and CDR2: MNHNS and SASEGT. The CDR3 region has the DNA TGTGCCAGCAGTGAACAGACAGCGCAAAATGAAAAACTGTTTTTT. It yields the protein CASSEQTAQNEKLFF.

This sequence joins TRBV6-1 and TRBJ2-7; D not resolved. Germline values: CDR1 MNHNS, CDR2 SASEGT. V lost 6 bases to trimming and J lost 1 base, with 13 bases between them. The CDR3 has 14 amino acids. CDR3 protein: CASSESVPSYEQYF. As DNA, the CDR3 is TGTGCCAGCAGCGAGTCCGTTCCTTCCTACGAGCAGTACTTC.

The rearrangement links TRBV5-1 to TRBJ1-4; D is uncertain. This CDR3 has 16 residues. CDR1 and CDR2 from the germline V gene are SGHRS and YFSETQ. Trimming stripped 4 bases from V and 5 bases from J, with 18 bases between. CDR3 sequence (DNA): TGCGCCAGCAGCGGAACCGGGTCCGCCAAAAATGAAAAACTGTTTTTT. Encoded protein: CASSGTGSAKNEKLFF.

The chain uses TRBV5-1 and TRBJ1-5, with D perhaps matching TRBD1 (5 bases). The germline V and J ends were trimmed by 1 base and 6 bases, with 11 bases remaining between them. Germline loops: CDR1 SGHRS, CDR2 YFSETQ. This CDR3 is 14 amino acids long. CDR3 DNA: TGCGCCAGCAGCTTGTCGGGGGAGGGTCAGCCCCAGCATTTT. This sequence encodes CASSLSGEGQPQHF.

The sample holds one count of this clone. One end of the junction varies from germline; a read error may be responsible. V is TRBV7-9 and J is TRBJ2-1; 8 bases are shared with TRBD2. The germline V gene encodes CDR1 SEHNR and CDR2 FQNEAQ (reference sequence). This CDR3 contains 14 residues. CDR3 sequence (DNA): TGTGCTAGCACCGGGAGGGGCTCCTACAATGAGCAGTTCTTC. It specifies CASTGRGSYNEQFF.

CDR3 sequence (DNA): TGTGCCAGCAGGGACTTCTTAGGCGGTGAAAAACTGTTTTTT. Its protein product is CASRDFLGGEKLFF. The chain employs TRBV2 and TRBJ1-4; D remains ambiguous. CDR1 and CDR2 (germline): SNHLY, FYNNEI. This CDR3 region has 14 residues. The V end lost 6 bases, the J end lost 7 bases, and 15 bases lay between the germline ends.

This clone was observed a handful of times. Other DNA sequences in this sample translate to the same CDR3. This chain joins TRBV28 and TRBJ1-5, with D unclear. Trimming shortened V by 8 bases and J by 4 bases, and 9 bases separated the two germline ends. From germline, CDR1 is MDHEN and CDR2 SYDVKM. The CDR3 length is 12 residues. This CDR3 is CASRGGNQPQHF. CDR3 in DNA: TGTGCCAGCCGGGGAGGTAATCAGCCCCAGCATTTT.

The CDR3 coding sequence is TGTGCCAGCAGCCAAACAGGGGGCGAAAAACTGTTTTTT. Encoded protein: CASSQTGGEKLFF. The chain carries TRBV11-3 and TRBJ1-4; 9 bases are a match to TRBD1. V lost 5 bases to trimming and J lost 8 bases; unmatched junction nucleotides: 3. Germline CDR1 SGHNT, CDR2 YENEEA. This CDR3 has 13 amino acids.